These T cell receptor beta chains were read from a single sample in a study of blood T cell repertoires in COVID-19. The table came from immunoSEQ multiplex PCR; TCRdb's copy has only in-frame clones and leaves some out. The sample shows around 130,000 clones, approximately 86% of them seen only once. The sample comprised peripheral blood. All receptors come from a human donor in a cohort sampled during active COVID-19. CDR3s leave out the opening cysteine and the closing phenylalanine or tryptophan.

J | V | length | CDR3
TRBJ1-4 | TRBV30 | 11 | AWSGGDRGRSR
TRBJ1-6 | TRBV19 | 11 | ASSRQNNSPLH
TRBJ1-1 | TRBV2 | 12 | ASSTGQSTMEAF
TRBJ1-2 | TRBV6-5 | 12 | ASSSLDRGRGYT
TRBJ2-7 | TRBV11-2 | 12 | ASSLLGLPYEQY
TRBJ2-5 | TRBV30 | 15 | AWRSLGLAGVVETQY
TRBJ1-1 | TRBV30 | 11 | AWGQGPSPEAF
TRBJ1-5 | TRBV4-1 | 12 | ASSQERGNQPQH
TRBJ1-2 | TRBV27 | 11 | ASSFSPNYGYT
TRBJ2-7 | TRBV7-2 | 13 | ASSARTSSGYEQY
TRBJ1-2 | TRBV14 | 12 | ASSQGGQWPGYT
TRBJ1-1 | TRBV5-1 | 13 | ASRRGQGTNTEAF
TRBJ2-1 | TRBV29-1 | 13 | SVGPAGGPTNEQF
TRBJ2-7 | TRBV2 | 11 | ATVMDRGHEQY
TRBJ2-6 | TRBV18 | 13 | ASSLDRAAANVLT
TRBJ1-1 | TRBV3-1/TRBV3-2 | 13 | ASSQLGTGGSEAF
TRBJ2-2 | TRBV19 | 14 | ASSKGGEPNTGELF
TRBJ1-1 | TRBV7-9 | 15 | ASSPYGQGTWNTEAF
TRBJ2-3 | TRBV7-8 | 15 | ASSLTTSGSRTDTQY
TRBJ1-4 | TRBV5-1 | 11 | ASSSSFNEKLF
TRBJ2-5 | TRBV5-1 | 13 | ASSFSTQASETQY
TRBJ2-7 | TRBV5-6 | 11 | ASSLGQGGEQY
TRBJ1-5 | TRBV2 | 12 | ASSPGTGHQPQH
TRBJ1-3 | TRBV6-1 | 17 | ASSEARQGPFFSGNTIY
TRBJ2-1 | TRBV29-1 | 13 | SVEFSGGAGNEQF
TRBJ2-7 | TRBV27 | 13 | ASSPSSGVTYEQY
TRBJ2-1 | TRBV5-1 | 12 | ASSAAGGYNEQF
TRBJ1-5 | TRBV7-9 | 14 | ASRAGTGGSNQPQH
TRBJ2-7 | TRBV19 | 13 | ASSILSQGNYEQY
TRBJ1-2 | TRBV27 | 13 | ASSTSGTVTYGYT
TRBJ2-7 | TRBV3-1/TRBV3-2 | 12 | ASSQGTGSSEQY
TRBJ2-1 | TRBV3-1/TRBV3-2 | 14 | ASSQAASGGGVRQF
TRBJ2-4 | TRBV6-2/TRBV6-3 | 14 | ASSGSGGLAKNIQY
TRBJ2-5 | TRBV6-2/TRBV6-3 | 13 | ASSHRGLYQETQY
TRBJ2-5 | TRBV5-1 | 14 | ASSSRLAGGSETQY